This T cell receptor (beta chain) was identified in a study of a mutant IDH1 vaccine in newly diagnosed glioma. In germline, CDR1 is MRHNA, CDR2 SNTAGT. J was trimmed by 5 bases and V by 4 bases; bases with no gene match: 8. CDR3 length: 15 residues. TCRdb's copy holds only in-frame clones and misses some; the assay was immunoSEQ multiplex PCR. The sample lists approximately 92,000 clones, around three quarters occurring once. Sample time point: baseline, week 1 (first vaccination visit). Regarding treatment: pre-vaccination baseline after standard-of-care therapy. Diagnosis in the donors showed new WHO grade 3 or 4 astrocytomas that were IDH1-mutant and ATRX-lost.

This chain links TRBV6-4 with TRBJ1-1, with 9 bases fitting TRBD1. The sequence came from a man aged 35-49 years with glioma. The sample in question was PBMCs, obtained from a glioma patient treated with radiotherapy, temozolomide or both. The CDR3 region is CASSADRGRRTEAFF. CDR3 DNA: TGTGCCAGCAGTGCCGACAGGGGGAGGCGTACTGAAGCTTTCTTT.